Sequencing of this T cell receptor (beta chain) was carried out in a study of shared clonotypes between healthy human individuals. This CDR3 has 15 amino acids. The V gene end was trimmed by 0 bases and the J gene end by 2 bases; junction bases not matched to a gene: 1. The V gene's germline CDR1 is MRHNA and CDR2 SNTAGT. Study-level points and caveats: Sampling was confined to blood; repertoires within tissues likely differ.

Points on this clone: Its antigen is unknown. Other DNA sequences in the same sample also yield this CDR3.

Input per replicate PCR of unsorted PBMC was about 300 ng DNA, corresponding to some 30,000 T cell genomes. Scientists sequenced DNA from unsorted PBMC on ten immunoSEQ deep assay plates. In the authors' methods: Junction-only sequences without quality scores were provided by ImmunoSEQ, so filtering was different. TCRdb's table, derived via immunoSEQ multiplex PCR, lists solely in-frame clones and lacks some. That table gives V, J and clone size, and the DNA gave D and trimming. The sample includes hundreds of thousands of clones, over 60% of them seen just once. The TCR comes from a woman between 40 and 50 years old in good health. Some clones in this sample may be carry-over from other donors' samples. The sequencing input was PBMCs. This chain joins TRBV6-4 and TRBJ2-3; 8 positions agree with TRBD1. The CDR3 sequence: CASSDSGQATDTQYF. The CDR3, as DNA: TGTGCCAGCAGTGACTCGGGACAGGCCACAGATACGCAGTATTTT.